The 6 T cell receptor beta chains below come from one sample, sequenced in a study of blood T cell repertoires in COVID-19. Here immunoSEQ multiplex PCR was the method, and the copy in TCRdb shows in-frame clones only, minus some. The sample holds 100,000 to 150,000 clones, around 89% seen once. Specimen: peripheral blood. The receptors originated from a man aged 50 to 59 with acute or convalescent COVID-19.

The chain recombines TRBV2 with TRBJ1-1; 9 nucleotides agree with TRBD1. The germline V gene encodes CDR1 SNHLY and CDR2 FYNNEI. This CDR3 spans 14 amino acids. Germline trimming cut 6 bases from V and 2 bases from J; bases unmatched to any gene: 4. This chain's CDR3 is CASRPGQGNTEAFF. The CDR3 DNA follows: TGTGCCAGCAGACCGGGACAGGGCAACACTGAAGCTTTCTTT.

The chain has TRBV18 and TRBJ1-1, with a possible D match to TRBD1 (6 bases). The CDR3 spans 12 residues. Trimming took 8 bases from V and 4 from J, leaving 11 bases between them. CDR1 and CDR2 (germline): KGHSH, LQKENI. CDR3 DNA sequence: TGTGCCAGCACACAAGGGGGCACTGAAGCTTTCTTT. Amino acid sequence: CASTQGGTEAFF.

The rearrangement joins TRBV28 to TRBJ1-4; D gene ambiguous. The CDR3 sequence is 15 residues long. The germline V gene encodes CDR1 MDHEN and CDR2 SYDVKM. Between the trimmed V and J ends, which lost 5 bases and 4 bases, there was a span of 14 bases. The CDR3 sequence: CASSAYNGFNEKLFF. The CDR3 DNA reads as TGTGCCAGCAGTGCATATAATGGCTTTAATGAAAAACTGTTTTTT.

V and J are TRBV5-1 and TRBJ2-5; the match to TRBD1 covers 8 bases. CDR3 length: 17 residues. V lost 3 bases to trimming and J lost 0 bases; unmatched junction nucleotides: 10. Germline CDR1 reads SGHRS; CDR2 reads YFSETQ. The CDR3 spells CASSSLGTGVDQETQYF. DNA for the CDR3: TGCGCCAGCAGCTCCCTAGGGACAGGTGTCGACCAAGAGACCCAGTACTTC.

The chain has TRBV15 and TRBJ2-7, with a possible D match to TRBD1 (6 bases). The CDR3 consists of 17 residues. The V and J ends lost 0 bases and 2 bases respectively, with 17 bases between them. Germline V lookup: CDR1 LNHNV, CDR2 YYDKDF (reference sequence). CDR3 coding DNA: TGTGCCACCAGCAGAGAGTACAGGGTTCTACCGACCTACGAGCAGTACTTC. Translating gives CATSREYRVLPTYEQYF.

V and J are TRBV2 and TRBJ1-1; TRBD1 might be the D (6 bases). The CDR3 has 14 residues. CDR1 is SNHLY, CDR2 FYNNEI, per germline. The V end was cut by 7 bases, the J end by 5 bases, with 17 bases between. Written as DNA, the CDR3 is TGTGCCAGCACTCTATTAGGGGGACGAACTGAAGCTTTCTTT. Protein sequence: CASTLLGGRTEAFF.